This entry lists 17 T cell receptor beta chains sequenced from one sample in a study of blood T cell repertoires in COVID-19. Profiled with immunoSEQ multiplex PCR; TCRdb holds only in-frame clones, not every one. The sample includes about 80,000 clones, 70% to 90% of them seen just once. Input material: peripheral blood. These receptors were collected from a man in his sixties or seventies with acute or convalescent COVID-19.

The chain couples TRBV5-1 to TRBJ2-1; 9 bases fit TRBD2. V was pared by 0 bases and J by 9 bases, with 10 bases of the junction left unmatched. The CDR3 covers 16 residues. CDR1 is SGHRS and CDR2 is YFSETQ in the germline V gene. This CDR3 is CASSLEAGGPAGEQFF. The CDR3 DNA sequence: TGCGCCAGCAGCTTGGAGGCGGGAGGGCCCGCCGGTGAGCAGTTCTTC.

The V gene is TRBV5-8, the J gene TRBJ1-6; TRBD1 might be the D (6 bases). From germline, CDR1 is SGHTS and CDR2 YDEGEE. Trimming pared 4 bases from V and 10 bases from J, leaving 18 bases between. The CDR3 is 15 amino acids. CDR3 sequence reads: CASSTTGRGGSPLHF. The CDR3 DNA follows: TGTGCCAGCAGCACAACAGGGAGAGGTGGGTCACCCCTCCACTTT.

The chain combines TRBV27 with TRBJ1-6; tentatively, D is TRBD1 (6 bases). Trimming left V 4 bases short and J 9 bases short, with 19 bases between. This CDR3 contains 16 residues. CDR1 MNHEY and CDR2 SMNVEV come from the germline V gene (reference sequence). The CDR3 DNA reads as TGTGCCAGCAGTTCGCTCGCGCGGGGGCCCGGTTCACCCCTCCACTTT. This sequence encodes CASSSLARGPGSPLHF.

The chain uses TRBV5-1 and TRBJ2-7, with 9 bases fitting TRBD2. Germline loops: CDR1 SGHRS, CDR2 YFSETQ. This CDR3 has 14 amino acids. The V gene end was trimmed by 0 bases and the J gene end by 5 bases; junction bases not matched to a gene: 3. Written as DNA, the CDR3 is TGCGCCAGCAGCTTGGGTCGGACTAGCGACGAGCAGTACTTC. Residues: CASSLGRTSDEQYF.

This clone was counted only a few times. The chain has TRBV15 and TRBJ2-2, with 13 positions matching TRBD2. Germline V gives CDR1 LNHNV, CDR2 YYDKDF (reference sequence). V shed 2 bases and J 6 bases; nucleotides not matched to a gene: 12. The CDR3 sequence is 19 residues long. This CDR3 reads CATSRFHNLGLAGAGELFF. The CDR3 DNA follows: TGTGCCACCAGCAGATTCCACAACCTAGGACTAGCGGGAGCCGGGGAGCTGTTTTTT.

The chain employs TRBV7-2 and TRBJ1-1, with D hard to call. There are 15 residues in the CDR3. The germline V and J ends were trimmed by 1 base and 1 base, with 10 bases remaining between them. CDR1 and CDR2 from the germline V gene are SGHTA and FQGNSA. The CDR3 DNA follows: TGTGCCAGCAGCTTAGTCGGGATCCGGAACACTGAAGCTTTCTTT. It encodes CASSLVGIRNTEAFF.

The J gene is TRBJ2-3, the V gene TRBV18; 7 bases are a match to TRBD2. V gave up 1 base and J gave up 1 base; unmatched junction bases: 2. In germline, CDR1 is KGHSH, CDR2 LQKENI. This CDR3 contains 15 residues. The CDR3 sequence: CASSPLAGGTDTQYF. CDR3 coding DNA: TGTGCCAGCTCACCACTGGCGGGGGGCACAGATACGCAGTATTTT. Combining the CDR3 with reference TRBV18 and TRBJ2-3 gives the whole variable domain NAGVMQNPRHLVRRRGQEARLRCSPMKGHSHVYWYRQLPEEGLKFMVYLQKENIIDESGMPKERFSAEFPKEGPSILRIQQVVRGDSAAYFCASSPLAGGTDTQYFGPGTRLTVL.

The chain links TRBV28 to TRBJ2-3, with 8 bases matching TRBD1. V was clipped by 4 bases and J by 6 bases; unmatched bases: 9. The CDR3 has 15 residues. Germline V gene lookup returns CDR1 MDHEN and CDR2 SYDVKM. CDR3 nucleotide sequence: TGTGCCAGCAGTTGGGCGGGACAGGAGATCGATACGCAGTATTTT. Its translation is CASSWAGQEIDTQYF.

This rearrangement joins TRBV18 to TRBJ2-3; 7 positions match TRBD2. The CDR3 length is 15 residues. The V gene end was trimmed by 4 bases and the J gene end by 3 bases; junction bases not matched to a gene: 7. The germline CDR1 and CDR2 sequences are KGHSH and LQKENI. The chain's CDR3 is CASSQSLAATDTQYF. The CDR3 nucleotides are TGTGCCAGCTCACAATCCCTAGCGGCGACAGATACGCAGTATTTT.

The V call is TRBV3-1 (or the pseudogene TRBV3-2), the J call TRBJ1-2, with 8 bases lining up with TRBD1. The ends lost 1 base at V and 7 bases at J; junction bases unmatched: 8. CDR1 LGHDT and CDR2 YNNKEL come from the germline V gene (reference sequence). CDR3 length: 15 residues. The CDR3 region is CASSQGLQGATGYTF. The CDR3 coding sequence is TGTGCCAGCAGCCAAGGATTGCAGGGGGCGACTGGCTACACCTTC.

The chain recombines TRBV6-6 with TRBJ1-2; the D gene is possibly TRBD1 (6 bases). CDR3 length equals 15 residues. Trimming took off 2 bases at V and 2 bases at J, with 12 bases between the two ends. Germline CDR1 and CDR2: MNHNY and SVGAGI (reference sequence). CDR3 loop: CASSYRGGQNYGYTF. In DNA, the CDR3 is TGTGCCAGCAGTTACCGAGGGGGTCAAAACTATGGCTACACCTTC.

The chain has TRBV30 and TRBJ1-6; no clear D. Trimming took 1 base from V and 5 from J, leaving 6 bases between them. Germline CDR1 GTSNPN, CDR2 SVGIG (reference sequence). The CDR3 contains 13 residues. The CDR3 bases are TGTGCCTGGAGTGGAGAGCATAATTCACCCCTCCACTTT. Translated, it gives CAWSGEHNSPLHF.

The chain carries TRBV4-3 and TRBJ2-1, with 9 bases aligning to TRBD1. The CDR3 has 18 amino acids. Per germline, CDR1 LGHNA and CDR2 YSLEER. V trimming: 1 base; J trimming: 6 bases; junction bases outside the gene matches: 13. Here the CDR3 reads CASSQAYHPGQGSNEQFF. The CDR3 nucleotides are TGCGCCAGCAGCCAAGCTTACCACCCGGGACAGGGATCCAATGAGCAGTTCTTC.

DNA of the CDR3: TGTGCCAGCTCACCAGGAGCTACGGCGGGGCACGTCCTGACTTTC. It is translated as CASSPGATAGHVLTF. The rearrangement uses TRBV18 and TRBJ2-6; a weak D match, TRBD2 (6 bases). The V and J ends lost 2 bases and 11 bases respectively, with 16 bases between them. The germline gives CDR1 KGHSH, CDR2 LQKENI. This CDR3 has 15 residues.

Only one count was recorded for this clone. The genes are TRBV18 and TRBJ1-2; D may be TRBD1 (5 bases). The CDR3 spans 16 residues. The ends were cut back, 1 base at V and 0 bases at J, with 12 bases in the middle. From germline, CDR1 is KGHSH and CDR2 LQKENI. The CDR3 DNA sequence: TGTGCCAGCTCACCACAGGGGCCGGGGGCTAACTATGGCTACACCTTC. Protein: CASSPQGPGANYGYTF. Using reference TRBV18 and TRBJ1-2 for the parts outside the CDR3, the full variable domain is NAGVMQNPRHLVRRRGQEARLRCSPMKGHSHVYWYRQLPEEGLKFMVYLQKENIIDESGMPKERFSAEFPKEGPSILRIQQVVRGDSAAYFCASSPQGPGANYGYTFGSGTRLTVV.

This chain links TRBV9 with TRBJ2-3; a weak D match, TRBD1 (6 bases). CDR3 length: 15 amino acids. Germline V CDR1 and CDR2: SGDLS, YYNGEE. Trimming stripped 1 base from V and 9 bases from J, with 18 bases between. The CDR3 nucleotides are TGTGCCAGCAGCGTACGTGGTGAGGGGACACGAACGCAGTATTTT. As protein: CASSVRGEGTRTQYF.

The rearrangement uses TRBV5-4 and TRBJ2-3, with D possibly TRBD2 on 5 matching bases. The CDR3 length is 17 residues. V was cut by 4 bases and J by 2 bases, with 20 bases left in between. Germline V gene data show CDR1 as SGHNT and CDR2 as YYREEE (reference sequence). CDR3 nucleotide sequence: TGTGCCAGCAGCCTTGGAGGTGGCAGCTCTGTCACAGATACGCAGTATTTT. It codes for CASSLGGGSSVTDTQYF.